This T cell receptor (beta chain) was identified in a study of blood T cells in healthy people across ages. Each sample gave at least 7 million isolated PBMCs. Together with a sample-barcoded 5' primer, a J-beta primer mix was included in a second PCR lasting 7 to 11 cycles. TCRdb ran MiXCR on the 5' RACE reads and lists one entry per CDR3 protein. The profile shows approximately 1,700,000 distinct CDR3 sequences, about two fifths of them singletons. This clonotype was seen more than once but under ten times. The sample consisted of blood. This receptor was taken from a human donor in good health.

In nucleotides, the CDR3 is TGCGCCAGCAGCCAGAGTAACAGGGGGCTTGTCTATGGCTACACCTTC. Amino acids: CASSQSNRGLVYGYTF. J is TRBJ1-2 and V is TRBV4-3; 9 nucleotides agree with TRBD1. There are 16 residues in the CDR3. The V segment lost 3 bases and the J segment 4 bases; nucleotides outside the gene matches: 9. Germline V gene lookup returns CDR1 LGHNA and CDR2 YSLEER.